This T cell receptor beta chain originates from a study of shared clonotypes between healthy human individuals. Whole-study context: Used for every donor were three CD4 naive, three CD4 memory, two CD8 naive and one CD8 memory plate.

Of note for this clone: Other DNA sequences in this sample translate to the same CDR3.

Some clones are missing from TCRdb's copy, which holds only in-frame ones; the method was immunoSEQ multiplex PCR. The profile shows 2 million to 2.5 million clones, more than 85% of them singletons. In the naive CD8 group, cells lacked CD45RO and were positively selected for CCR7, so terminally differentiated effector memory CD45RA+ cells were left out. This CDR3 region has 15 residues. Trimming stripped 1 base from V and 0 bases from J, with 10 bases between. Germline loops: CDR1 SGHTA, CDR2 FQGNSA. The sample comprised naive CD8+ T cells from PBMCs. The clonotype comes from a man aged 18 to 29 in good health. Some clones in this sample may be carry-over from other donors' samples. V is TRBV7-2 and J is TRBJ2-7; D is unclear. CDR3 sequence reads: CASSLDPLSSYEQYF. CDR3 in DNA: TGTGCCAGCAGCTTAGACCCCCTCTCCTCCTACGAGCAGTACTTC.